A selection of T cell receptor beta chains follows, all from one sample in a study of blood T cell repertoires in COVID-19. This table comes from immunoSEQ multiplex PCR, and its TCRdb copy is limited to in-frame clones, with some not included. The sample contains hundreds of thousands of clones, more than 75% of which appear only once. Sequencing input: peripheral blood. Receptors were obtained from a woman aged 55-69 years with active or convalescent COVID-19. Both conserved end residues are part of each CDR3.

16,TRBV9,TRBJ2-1,CASSVLAGGPFDEQFF
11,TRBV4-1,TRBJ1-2,CASSRGVGYTF
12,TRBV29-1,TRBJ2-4,CSAGQDQNIQYF
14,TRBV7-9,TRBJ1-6,CASSSESDRGPLHF
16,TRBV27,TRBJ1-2,CASSPTYARANYGYTF
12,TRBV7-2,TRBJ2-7,CASSETFYEQYF
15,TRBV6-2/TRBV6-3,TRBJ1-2,CASSGGTGVIYGYTF
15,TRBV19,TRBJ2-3,CASSNIAGAGDTQYF
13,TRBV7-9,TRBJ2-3,CVVGDRGTDTQYF
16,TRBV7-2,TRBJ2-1,CASSPGTDRPAHEQFF
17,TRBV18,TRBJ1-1,CASSPPGDSLLNTEAFF
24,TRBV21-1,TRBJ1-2,CASSKDEEGHPRAFLGRRYYGYTF
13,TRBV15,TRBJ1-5,CATSKGAREPQHF
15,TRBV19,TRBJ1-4,CASSMDPGVNEKLFF
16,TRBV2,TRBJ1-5,CASSRITGGSNQPQHF
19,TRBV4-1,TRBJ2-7,CASSQDSPRRRTGGFEQYF
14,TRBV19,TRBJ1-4,CASSRGGGNEKLFF
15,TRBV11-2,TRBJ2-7,CASSSSGGDAYEQYF
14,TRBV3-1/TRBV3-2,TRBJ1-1,CASSQGQGAGEAFF
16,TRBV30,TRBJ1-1,CAWSVVGGRGVTEAFF
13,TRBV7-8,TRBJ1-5,CASSEARSGPQHF
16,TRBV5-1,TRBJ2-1,CASSLGTGGTYNEQFF
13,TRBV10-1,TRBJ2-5,CASSADRVETQYF
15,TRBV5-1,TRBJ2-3,CASSLTGGSTDTQYF
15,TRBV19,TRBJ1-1,CASTQRDIVNTEAFF
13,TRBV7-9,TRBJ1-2,CASSLFAEETYTF
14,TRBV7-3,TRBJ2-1,CASRDRGRANEQFF
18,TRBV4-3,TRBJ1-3,CASSRAKSGGVSGNTIYF
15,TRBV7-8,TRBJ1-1,CASSLRLDGSYEAFF
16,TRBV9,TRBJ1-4,CASSVDRDRVTEKLFF
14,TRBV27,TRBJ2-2,CASSSTGETGELFF
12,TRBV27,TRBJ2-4,CASTWGVGIQYF
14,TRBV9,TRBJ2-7,CASSPGGLVREQYF
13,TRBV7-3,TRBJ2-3,CASSPMGADTQYF
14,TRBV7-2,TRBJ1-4,CASSLREDTEKLFF
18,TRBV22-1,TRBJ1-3,CPGSARWGSSYSGNTIYF
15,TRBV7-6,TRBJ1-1,CASRPAGGEDTEAFF
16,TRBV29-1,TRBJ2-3,CSARRTSGGPGDTQYF
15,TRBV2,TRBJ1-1,CASSVGAGLNTEAFF